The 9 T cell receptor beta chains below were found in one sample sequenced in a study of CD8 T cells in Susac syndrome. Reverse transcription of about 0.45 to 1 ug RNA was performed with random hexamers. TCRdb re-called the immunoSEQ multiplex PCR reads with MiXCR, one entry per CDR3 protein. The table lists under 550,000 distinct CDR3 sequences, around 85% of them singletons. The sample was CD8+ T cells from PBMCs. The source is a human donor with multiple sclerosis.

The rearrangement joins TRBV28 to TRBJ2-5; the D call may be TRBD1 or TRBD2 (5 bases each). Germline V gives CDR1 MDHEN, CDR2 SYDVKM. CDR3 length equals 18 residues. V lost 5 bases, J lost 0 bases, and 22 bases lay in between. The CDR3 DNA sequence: TGTGCCAGCAGTGCGTTGGGGCCGGAGGATGAGTACCAAGAGACCCAGTACTTC. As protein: CASSALGPEDEYQETQYF.

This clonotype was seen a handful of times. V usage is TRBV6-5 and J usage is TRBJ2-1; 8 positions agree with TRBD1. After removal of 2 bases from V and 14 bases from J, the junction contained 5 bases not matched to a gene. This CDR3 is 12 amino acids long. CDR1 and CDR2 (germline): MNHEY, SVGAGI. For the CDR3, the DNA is TGTGCCAGCAGTTACCCAGGACAGGGAGAGTTCTTC. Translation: CASSYPGQGEFF.

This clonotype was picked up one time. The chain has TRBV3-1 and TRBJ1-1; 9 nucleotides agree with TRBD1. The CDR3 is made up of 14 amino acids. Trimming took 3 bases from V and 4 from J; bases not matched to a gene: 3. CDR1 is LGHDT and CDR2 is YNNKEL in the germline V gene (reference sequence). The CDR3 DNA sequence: TGTGCCAGCAGCCATTCACAGGGGGCCACTGAAGCTTTCTTT. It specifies CASSHSQGATEAFF.

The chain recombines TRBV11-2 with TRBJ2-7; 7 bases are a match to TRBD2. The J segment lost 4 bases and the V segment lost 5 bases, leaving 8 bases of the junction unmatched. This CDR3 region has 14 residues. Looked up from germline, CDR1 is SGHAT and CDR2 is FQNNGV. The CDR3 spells CASSPRGGIYEQYF. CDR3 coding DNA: TGTGCCAGCAGCCCGCGCGGGGGAATTTACGAGCAGTACTTC.

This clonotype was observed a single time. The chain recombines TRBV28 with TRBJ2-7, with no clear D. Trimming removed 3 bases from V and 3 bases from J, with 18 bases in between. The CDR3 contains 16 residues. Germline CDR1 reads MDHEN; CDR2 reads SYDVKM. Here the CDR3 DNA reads TGTGCCAGCAGTTTCAACGGGCCCGTTGGGGACTACGAGCAGTACTTC. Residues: CASSFNGPVGDYEQYF.

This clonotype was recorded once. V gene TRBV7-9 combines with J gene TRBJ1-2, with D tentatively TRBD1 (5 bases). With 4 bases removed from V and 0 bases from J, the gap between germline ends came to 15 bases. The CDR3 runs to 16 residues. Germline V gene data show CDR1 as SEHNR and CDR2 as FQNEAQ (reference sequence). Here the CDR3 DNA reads TGTGCCAGCAGCTCGGAACCCGGGACGGCTAACTATGGCTACACCTTC. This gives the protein CASSSEPGTANYGYTF.

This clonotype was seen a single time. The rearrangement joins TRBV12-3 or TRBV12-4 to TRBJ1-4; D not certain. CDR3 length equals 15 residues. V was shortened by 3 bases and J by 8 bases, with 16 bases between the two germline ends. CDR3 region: CASSLAIGVEEKLFF. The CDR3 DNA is TGTGCCAGCAGTTTGGCTATCGGGGTGGAAGAAAAACTGTTTTTT.

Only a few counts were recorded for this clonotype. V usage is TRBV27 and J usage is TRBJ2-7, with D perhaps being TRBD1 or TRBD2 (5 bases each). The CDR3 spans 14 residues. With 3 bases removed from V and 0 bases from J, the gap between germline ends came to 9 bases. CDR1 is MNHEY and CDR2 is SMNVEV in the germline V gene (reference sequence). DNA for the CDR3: TGTGCCAGCAGTTTGTGGGACGGCTCCTACGAGCAGTACTTC. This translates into CASSLWDGSYEQYF.

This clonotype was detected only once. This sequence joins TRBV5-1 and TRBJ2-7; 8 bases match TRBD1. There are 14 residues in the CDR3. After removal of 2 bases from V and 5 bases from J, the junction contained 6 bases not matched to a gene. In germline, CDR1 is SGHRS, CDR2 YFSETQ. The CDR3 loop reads CASSFFNRGNEQYF. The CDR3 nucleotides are TGCGCCAGCAGCTTTTTCAACAGGGGGAACGAGCAGTACTTC.